This entry lists 23 T cell receptor beta chains sequenced from one sample in a study of shared clonotypes between healthy human individuals. Assay used: immunoSEQ multiplex PCR; TCRdb lists only in-frame clones, some missing. Of roughly 1,500,000 clones in the sample, around 98% were seen once. Sample: naive CD4+ T cells sorted from blood. Subset described: CD45RA+ positively selected. The receptors derive from a man aged 25-40 years in good health.

The rearrangement uses TRBV7-2 and TRBJ1-4; a possible D gene is TRBD1 (6 bases). Germline V lookup: CDR1 SGHTA, CDR2 FQGNSA. V was shortened by 0 bases and J by 4 bases, with 18 bases between the two germline ends. The CDR3 is made up of 18 amino acids. This chain's CDR3 is CASSLAGFRGAGNEKLFF. As DNA, the CDR3 is TGTGCCAGCAGCTTAGCGGGCTTTCGGGGGGCTGGTAATGAAAAACTGTTTTTT.

The J gene is TRBJ2-1, the V gene TRBV19; D is perhaps TRBD2 (5 bases). Between the trimmed V and J ends, which lost 6 bases and 6 bases, there was a span of 9 bases. The CDR3 extends over 12 amino acids. Germline assignment: CDR1 LNHDA and CDR2 SQIVND (reference sequence). The CDR3 protein is CASRLVGNEQFF. In DNA form, the CDR3 reads TGTGCCAGTAGACTAGTCGGCAATGAGCAGTTCTTC. Based on the CDR3 plus reference TRBV19 and TRBJ2-1, the full variable domain is DGGITQSPKYLFRKEGQNVTLSCEQNLNHDAMYWYRQDPGQGLRLIYYSQIVNDFQKGDIAEGYSVSREKKESFPLTVTSAQKNPTAFYLCASRLVGNEQFFGPGTRLTVL.

V gene TRBV7-2 combines with J gene TRBJ2-7, with D possibly being TRBD1 (5 bases). CDR1 is SGHTA and CDR2 is FQGNSA in the germline V gene. CDR3 length: 15 residues. Trimming removed 2 bases from V and 5 bases from J, with 16 bases in between. CDR3 sequence reads: CASSLSGKLDNEQYF. The CDR3 DNA reads as TGTGCCAGCAGCTTATCAGGGAAACTCGATAACGAGCAGTACTTC. The whole variable domain, filled in from reference TRBV7-2 and TRBJ2-7, reads GAGVSQSPSNKVTEKGKDVELRCDPISGHTALYWYRQSLGQGLEFLIYFQGNSAPDKSGLPSDRFSAERTGGSVSTLTIQRTQQEDSAVYLCASSLSGKLDNEQYFGPGTRLTVT.

The rearrangement uses TRBV7-8 and TRBJ2-5, with no clear D. The V end lost 5 bases, the J end lost 3 bases, and 13 bases lay between the germline ends. CDR1 is SGHVS and CDR2 is FQNEAQ in the germline V gene. This CDR3 region has 14 residues. The CDR3 nucleotides read TGTGCCAGCAGCCCAGTTCGCATAGAAGAGACCCAGTACTTC. This gives the protein CASSPVRIEETQYF.

The V gene is TRBV5-5, the J gene TRBJ2-7; D not certain. Germline CDR1 and CDR2: SGHKS and YYEKEE (reference sequence). This CDR3 is built from 14 residues. Between the trimmed V and J ends, which lost 4 bases and 2 bases, there was a span of 13 bases. The CDR3 sequence is CASSLERRTYEQYF. CDR3 DNA: TGTGCCAGCAGCCTGGAACGAAGAACCTACGAGCAGTACTTC.

This clone was counted a single time. J is TRBJ2-7 and V is TRBV14; TRBD2 is a possible D gene (6 bases). In germline, CDR1 is SGHDN, CDR2 FVKESK. The V end was cut by 3 bases, the J end by 4 bases, with 13 bases between. This CDR3 region has 14 residues. CDR3 in DNA: TGTGCCAGCAGCCAGCCGGGACTCCAATACGAGCAGTACTTC. Its translation: CASSQPGLQYEQYF.

The chain employs TRBV2 and TRBJ1-3; D not certain. Germline-derived CDR1 and CDR2 are SNHLY and FYNNEI. The CDR3 consists of 16 residues. Trimming left V 4 bases short and J 2 bases short, with 15 bases between. The CDR3 DNA follows: TGTGCCAGCAGTGCCCATCGTGTCGCGGCTGGAAACACCATATATTTT. The encoded protein is CASSAHRVAAGNTIYF.

J is TRBJ2-3 and V is TRBV9; tentative D call: TRBD2 (6 bases). Germline lookup yields CDR1 SGDLS and CDR2 YYNGEE. This CDR3 is built from 15 residues. Between the trimmed V and J ends, which lost 0 bases and 1 base, there was a span of 9 bases. The CDR3 reads CASSVVASGTDTQYF. CDR3 bases: TGTGCCAGCAGCGTAGTGGCTAGCGGCACAGATACGCAGTATTTT.

CDR3: CASSPTGTRANYGYTF. The CDR3 DNA is TGTGCCAGCAGTCCAACAGGGACCAGAGCTAACTATGGCTACACCTTC. This chain links TRBV28 with TRBJ1-2; D perhaps matches TRBD1 (6 bases). Germline-derived CDR1 and CDR2 are MDHEN and SYDVKM. The CDR3 has 16 residues. V dropped 5 bases and J dropped 0 bases, with 16 bases sitting between them.

This sequence joins TRBV5-1 and TRBJ2-1; maybe TRBD1 (5 bases). CDR1 is SGHRS and CDR2 is YFSETQ in the germline V gene. The CDR3 contains 12 residues. V lost 4 bases and J lost 6, with 8 bases in between. CDR3 sequence reads: CASSRQLNEQFF. The CDR3 nucleotides read TGCGCCAGCAGCCGACAGCTCAATGAGCAGTTCTTC. The full variable domain, completed using reference TRBV5-1 and TRBJ2-1, is KAGVTQTPRYLIKTRGQQVTLSCSPISGHRSVSWYQQTPGQGLQFLFEYFSETQRNKGNFPGRFSGRQFSNSRSEMNVSTLELGDSALYLCASSRQLNEQFFGPGTRLTVL.

The chain couples TRBV30 to TRBJ2-7; either TRBD1 or TRBD2 may supply D (5 bases each). Germline loops: CDR1 GTSNPN, CDR2 SVGIG (reference sequence). V was clipped by 5 bases and J by 7 bases, with 18 bases between them. The CDR3 extends over 13 amino acids. Here the CDR3 DNA reads TGTGCCTGGTTACCGGGACCCCACTTTGAGCAGTACTTC. This gives the protein CAWLPGPHFEQYF.

The sample holds one count of this clone. V and J are TRBV5-1 and TRBJ1-4; D is unclear. The CDR3 consists of 14 residues. Germline V gene data show CDR1 as SGHRS and CDR2 as YFSETQ. V was trimmed by 7 bases and J by 3 bases, leaving 13 bases between them. Here the CDR3 DNA reads TGCGCCAGCCGCCCAGGAGAAGCTAATGAAAAACTGTTTTTT. Amino acid sequence: CASRPGEANEKLFF. Together with reference TRBV5-1 and TRBJ1-4, the CDR3 gives the full variable domain: KAGVTQTPRYLIKTRGQQVTLSCSPISGHRSVSWYQQTPGQGLQFLFEYFSETQRNKGNFPGRFSGRQFSNSRSEMNVSTLELGDSALYLCASRPGEANEKLFFGSGTQLSVL.

The V and J genes are TRBV6-1 and TRBJ1-5, with D possibly TRBD1 on 5 matching bases. V lost 3 bases and J 11 bases, leaving 14 bases between the germline ends. Germline V CDR1 and CDR2: MNHNS, SASEGT. The CDR3 is 13 amino acids. The DNA of the CDR3 is TGTGCCAGCAGTGACGGGGGGGTCGGGGCCCAGCATTTT. Translation: CASSDGGVGAQHF.

The CDR3 coding sequence is TGTGCCAGCAGGCTGTCCCAGCGGCACTACAATGAGCAGTTCTTC. Its translation: CASRLSQRHYNEQFF. This chain joins TRBV9 and TRBJ2-1; possibly TRBD2 for D (5 bases). CDR1 is SGDLS, CDR2 YYNGEE, per germline. The germline V and J ends were trimmed by 5 bases and 3 bases, with 15 bases remaining between them. This CDR3 contains 15 residues.

The chain carries TRBV6-1 and TRBJ1-5, with D perhaps matching TRBD1 (6 bases). Germline-derived CDR1 and CDR2 are MNHNS and SASEGT. The CDR3 consists of 15 residues. V was cut by 4 bases and J by 6 bases, with 16 bases left in between. The CDR3 sequence is CASSGGTTGVQPQHF. The CDR3, as DNA: TGTGCCAGCAGTGGAGGGACAACGGGAGTTCAGCCCCAGCATTTT.

The chain has TRBV4-1 and TRBJ2-6, with TRBD1 as a possible D gene (6 bases). This CDR3 is built from 19 residues. Trimming removed 0 bases at V and 3 bases at J, with 18 bases between. Germline CDR1 reads MGHRA; CDR2 reads YSYEKL. The CDR3 reads CASSQDGPDSGLGANVLTF. The CDR3, as DNA: TGCGCCAGCAGCCAAGACGGACCGGACAGTGGTCTTGGGGCCAACGTCCTGACTTTC.

The rearrangement joins TRBV21-1 to TRBJ1-5; the table names TRBD1, a call not compared with the DNA. TRBV21-1 is shown as a pseudogene. The CDR3 spans 13 residues. Here the CDR3 reads CASKNRGRQPQHF. In DNA form, the CDR3 reads TGTGCCAGCAAGAACAGGGGCCGTCAGCCCCAGCATTTT.

This rearrangement joins TRBV2 to TRBJ1-2; no reliable D call. The V end lost 4 bases, the J end lost 2 bases, and 8 bases lay between the germline ends. Looked up from germline, CDR1 is SNHLY and CDR2 is FYNNEI. The CDR3 loop spans 13 amino acids. CDR3 sequence (DNA): TGTGCCAGCAGTGTAGAGGGAAACTATGGCTACACCTTC. This encodes CASSVEGNYGYTF.

A remark on this clone: This sample includes further DNA sequences coding for the same CDR3. V usage is TRBV5-1 and J usage is TRBJ1-4, with D perhaps TRBD1 (5 bases). The CDR3 covers 14 residues. Germline V lookup: CDR1 SGHRS, CDR2 YFSETQ. Trimming cost V 1 base and J 1 base, with 5 bases left between them. The CDR3 sequence: CASSLQGTNEKLFF. The DNA for the CDR3 is TGCGCCAGCAGCTTGCAGGGAACTAATGAAAAACTGTTTTTT.

The rearrangement joins TRBV5-6 to TRBJ2-1; maybe TRBD1 (6 bases). The V gene lost 4 bases and the J gene lost 1 base, with 18 bases spanning the gap. Per the germline V gene, CDR1 is SGHDT and CDR2 is YYEEEE. The CDR3 runs 17 residues. The CDR3 region is CASSIGDSGVSYNEQFF. The CDR3 coding sequence is TGTGCCAGCAGCATTGGGGATTCAGGGGTGTCCTACAATGAGCAGTTCTTC.

The chain carries TRBV5-6 and TRBJ2-7; TRBD2 is a possible D gene (6 bases). Trimming cost V 1 base and J 3 bases, with 20 bases left between them. Germline V CDR1 and CDR2: SGHDT, YYEEEE. The CDR3 is 17 amino acids. The CDR3 sequence: CASSLYPTPGAGYEQYF. As DNA, the CDR3 is TGTGCCAGCAGCTTGTACCCGACCCCGGGAGCTGGCTACGAGCAGTACTTC. Supplemented by reference TRBV5-6 and TRBJ2-7, the full variable domain reads DAGVTQSPTHLIKTRGQQVTLRCSPKSGHDTVSWYQQALGQGPQFIFQYYEEEERQRGNFPDRFSGHQFPNYSSELNVNALLLGDSALYLCASSLYPTPGAGYEQYFGPGTRLTVT.

The rearrangement uses TRBV27 and TRBJ2-5; D not certain. Trimming pared 4 bases from V and 5 bases from J, leaving 8 bases between. Germline V lookup: CDR1 MNHEY, CDR2 SMNVEV (reference sequence). The CDR3 has 12 residues. CDR3 residues: CASSSLGETQYF. The CDR3, as DNA: TGTGCCAGCAGTTCCCTGGGGGAGACCCAGTACTTC.

V gene TRBV15 combines with J gene TRBJ1-3; unclear D gene. Germline values: CDR1 LNHNV, CDR2 YYDKDF (reference sequence). CDR3 size: 15 residues. Trimming stripped 0 bases from V and 4 bases from J, with 10 bases between. CDR3 protein: CATSRDPLGGNTIYF. CDR3 in DNA: TGTGCCACCAGCAGAGACCCTCTCGGGGGAAACACCATATATTTT.